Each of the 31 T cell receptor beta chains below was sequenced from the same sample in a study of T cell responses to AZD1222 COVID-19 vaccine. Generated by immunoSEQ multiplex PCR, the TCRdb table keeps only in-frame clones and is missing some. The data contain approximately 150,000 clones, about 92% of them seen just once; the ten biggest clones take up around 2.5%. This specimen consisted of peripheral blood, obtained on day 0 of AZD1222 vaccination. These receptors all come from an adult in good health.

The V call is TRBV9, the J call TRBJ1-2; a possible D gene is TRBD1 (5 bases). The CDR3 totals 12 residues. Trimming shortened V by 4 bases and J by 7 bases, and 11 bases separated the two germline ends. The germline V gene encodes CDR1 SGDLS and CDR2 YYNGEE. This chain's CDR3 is CASSLRGGGYTF. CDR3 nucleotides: TGTGCCAGCAGCCTCCGGGGCGGTGGCTACACCTTC.

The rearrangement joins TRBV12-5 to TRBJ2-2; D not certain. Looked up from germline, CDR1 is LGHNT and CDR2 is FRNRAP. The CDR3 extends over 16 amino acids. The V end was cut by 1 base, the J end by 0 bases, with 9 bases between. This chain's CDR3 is CASGLASVPNTGELFF. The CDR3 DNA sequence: TGTGCTAGTGGTTTGGCCAGTGTTCCGAACACCGGGGAGCTGTTTTTT.

The CDR3 DNA follows: TGTGCCAGCAGTTTGAGTAATACTGAAGCTTTCTTT. It encodes CASSLSNTEAFF. The J gene is TRBJ1-1, the V gene TRBV28; no definite D call. Trimming took off 3 bases at V and 5 bases at J, with 7 bases between the two ends. This CDR3 has 12 amino acids. CDR1 MDHEN and CDR2 SYDVKM come from the germline V gene.

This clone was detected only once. CDR3 sequence: CAWSAGEQFF. The CDR3 nucleotides read TGTGCCTGGAGCGCAGGTGAGCAGTTCTTC. The chain employs TRBV30 and TRBJ2-1; D is unresolved. The V gene lost 3 bases and the J gene lost 9 bases, with 6 bases spanning the gap. The germline V gene encodes CDR1 GTSNPN and CDR2 SVGIG (reference sequence). This CDR3 contains 10 residues. Full variable domain (rest looked up from reference TRBV30 and TRBJ2-1): SQTIHQWPATLVQPVGSPLSLECTVEGTSNPNLYWYRQAAGRGLQLLFYSVGIGQISSEVPQNLSASRPQDRQFILSSKKLLLSDSGFYLCAWSAGEQFFGPGTRLTVL.

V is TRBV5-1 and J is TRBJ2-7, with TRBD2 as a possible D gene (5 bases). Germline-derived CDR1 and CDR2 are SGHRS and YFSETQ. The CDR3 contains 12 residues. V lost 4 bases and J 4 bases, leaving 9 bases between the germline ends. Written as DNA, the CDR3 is TGCGCCAGCAGCAAGACGGGATACGAGCAGTACTTC. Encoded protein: CASSKTGYEQYF.

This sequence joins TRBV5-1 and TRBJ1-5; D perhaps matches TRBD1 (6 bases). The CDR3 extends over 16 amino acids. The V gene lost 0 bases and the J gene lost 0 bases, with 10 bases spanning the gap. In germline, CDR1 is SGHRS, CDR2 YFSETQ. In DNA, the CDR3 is TGCGCCAGCAGCTTGGGGGGGGGCGATAGCAATCAGCCCCAGCATTTT. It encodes CASSLGGGDSNQPQHF. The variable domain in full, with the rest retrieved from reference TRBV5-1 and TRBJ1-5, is KAGVTQTPRYLIKTRGQQVTLSCSPISGHRSVSWYQQTPGQGLQFLFEYFSETQRNKGNFPGRFSGRQFSNSRSEMNVSTLELGDSALYLCASSLGGGDSNQPQHFGDGTRLSIL.

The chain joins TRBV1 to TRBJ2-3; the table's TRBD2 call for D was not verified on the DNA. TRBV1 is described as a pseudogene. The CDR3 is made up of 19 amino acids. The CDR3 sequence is CTSSHGTSGGPTGTDTQYF. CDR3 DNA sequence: TGCACCAGCAGCCATGGGACTAGCGGGGGGCCAACTGGCACAGATACGCAGTATTTT.

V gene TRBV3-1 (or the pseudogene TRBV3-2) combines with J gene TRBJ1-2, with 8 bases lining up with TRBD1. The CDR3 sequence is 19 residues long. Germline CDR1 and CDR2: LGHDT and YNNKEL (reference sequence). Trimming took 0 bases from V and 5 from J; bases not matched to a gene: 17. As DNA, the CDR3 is TGTGCCAGCAGCCAAGATCGGTGGGACAGGAGGGGACGAGGATATGGCTACACCTTC. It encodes CASSQDRWDRRGRGYGYTF.

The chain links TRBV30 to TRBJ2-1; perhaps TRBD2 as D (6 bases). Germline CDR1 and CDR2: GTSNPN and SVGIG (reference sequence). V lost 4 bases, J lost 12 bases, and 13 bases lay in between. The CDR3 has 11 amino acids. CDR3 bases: TGTGCCTGGACAGCGACTAGGGGGCAGTTCTTC. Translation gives CAWTATRGQFF.

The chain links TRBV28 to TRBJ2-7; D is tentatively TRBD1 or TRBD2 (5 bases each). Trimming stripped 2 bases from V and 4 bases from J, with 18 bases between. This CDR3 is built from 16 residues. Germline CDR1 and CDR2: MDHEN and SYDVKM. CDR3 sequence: CASSLTARGVFYEQYF. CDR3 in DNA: TGTGCCAGCAGTTTAACTGCTAGAGGGGTATTTTACGAGCAGTACTTC.

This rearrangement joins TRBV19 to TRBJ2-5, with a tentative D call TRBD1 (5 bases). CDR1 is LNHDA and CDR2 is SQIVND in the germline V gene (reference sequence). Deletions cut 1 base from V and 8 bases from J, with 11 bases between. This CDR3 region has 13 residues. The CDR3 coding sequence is TGTGCCAGTAGTATAGGACAGTACGACACCCAGTACTTC. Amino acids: CASSIGQYDTQYF. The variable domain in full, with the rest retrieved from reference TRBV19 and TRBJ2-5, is DGGITQSPKYLFRKEGQNVTLSCEQNLNHDAMYWYRQDPGQGLRLIYYSQIVNDFQKGDIAEGYSVSREKKESFPLTVTSAQKNPTAFYLCASSIGQYDTQYFGPGTRLLVL.

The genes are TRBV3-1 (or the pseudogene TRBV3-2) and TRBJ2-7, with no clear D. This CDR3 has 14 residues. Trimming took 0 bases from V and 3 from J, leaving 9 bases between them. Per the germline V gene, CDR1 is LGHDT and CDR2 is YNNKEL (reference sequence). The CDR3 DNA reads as TGTGCCAGCAGCCAAGAGAGATCCCTCTACGAGCAGTACTTC. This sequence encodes CASSQERSLYEQYF.

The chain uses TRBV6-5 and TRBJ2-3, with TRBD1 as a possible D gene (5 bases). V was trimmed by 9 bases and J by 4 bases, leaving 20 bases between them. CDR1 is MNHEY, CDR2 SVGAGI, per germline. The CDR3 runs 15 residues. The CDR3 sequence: CASSFVQGGPDTQYF. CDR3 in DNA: TGTGCCAGTTCTTTCGTCCAGGGTGGGCCAGATACGCAGTATTTT.

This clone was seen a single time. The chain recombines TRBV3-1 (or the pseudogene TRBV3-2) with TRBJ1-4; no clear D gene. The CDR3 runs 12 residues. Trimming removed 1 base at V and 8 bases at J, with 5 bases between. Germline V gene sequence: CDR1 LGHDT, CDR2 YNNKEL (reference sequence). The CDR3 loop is CASSQGDEKLFF. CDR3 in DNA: TGTGCCAGCAGCCAAGGTGACGAAAAACTGTTTTTT.

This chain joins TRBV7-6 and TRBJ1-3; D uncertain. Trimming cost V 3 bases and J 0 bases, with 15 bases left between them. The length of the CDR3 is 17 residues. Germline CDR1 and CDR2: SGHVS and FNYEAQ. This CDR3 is CASSFGSGAHSGNTIYF. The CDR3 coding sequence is TGTGCCAGCAGCTTCGGGTCAGGAGCGCACTCTGGAAACACCATATATTTT. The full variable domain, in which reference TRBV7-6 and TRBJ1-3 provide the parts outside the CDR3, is GAGVSQSPRYKVTKRGQDVALRCDPISGHVSLYWYRQALGQGPEFLTYFNYEAQQDKSGLPNDRFSAERPEGSISTLTIQRTEQRDSAMYRCASSFGSGAHSGNTIYFGEGSWLTVV.

The CDR3 region is CASSYRGQYGYTF. For the CDR3, the DNA is TGTGCCAGCAGCTACAGAGGACAGTATGGCTACACCTTC. The V gene is TRBV7-8, the J gene TRBJ1-2, with D possibly matching TRBD1 (6 bases). CDR3 length equals 13 residues. V was shortened by 4 bases and J by 5 bases, with 11 bases between the two germline ends. Germline values: CDR1 SGHVS, CDR2 FQNEAQ. Using reference TRBV7-8 and TRBJ1-2 for the parts outside the CDR3, the full variable domain is GAGVSQSPRYKVAKRGQDVALRCDPISGHVSLFWYQQALGQGPEFLTYFQNEAQLDKSGLPSDRFFAERPEGSVSTLKIQRTQQEDSAVYLCASSYRGQYGYTFGSGTRLTVV.

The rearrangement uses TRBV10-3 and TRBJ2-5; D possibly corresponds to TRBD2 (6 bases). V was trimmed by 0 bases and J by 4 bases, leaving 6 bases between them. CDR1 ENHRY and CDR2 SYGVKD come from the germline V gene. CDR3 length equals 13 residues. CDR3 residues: CAISESGGETQYF. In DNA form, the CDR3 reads TGTGCCATCAGTGAGTCGGGGGGAGAGACCCAGTACTTC.

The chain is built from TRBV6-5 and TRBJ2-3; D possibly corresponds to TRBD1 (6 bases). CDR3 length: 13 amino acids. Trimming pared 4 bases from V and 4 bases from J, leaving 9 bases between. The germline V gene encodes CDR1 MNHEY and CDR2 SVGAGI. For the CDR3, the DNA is TGTGCCAGCAGTTCTACAGGGCCAGATACGCAGTATTTT. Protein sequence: CASSSTGPDTQYF.

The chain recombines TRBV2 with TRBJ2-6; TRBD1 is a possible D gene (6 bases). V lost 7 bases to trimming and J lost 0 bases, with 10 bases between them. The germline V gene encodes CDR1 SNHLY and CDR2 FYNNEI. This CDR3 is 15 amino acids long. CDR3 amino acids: CASTGQSSGANVLTF. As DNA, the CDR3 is TGTGCCAGCACCGGACAGAGCTCTGGGGCCAACGTCCTGACTTTC.

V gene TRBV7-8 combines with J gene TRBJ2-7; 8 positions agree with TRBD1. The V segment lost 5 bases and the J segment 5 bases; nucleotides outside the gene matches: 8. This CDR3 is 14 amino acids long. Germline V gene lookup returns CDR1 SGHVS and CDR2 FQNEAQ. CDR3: CASSPGQGFHEQYF. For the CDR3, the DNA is TGTGCCAGCAGCCCAGGACAGGGTTTCCACGAGCAGTACTTC.

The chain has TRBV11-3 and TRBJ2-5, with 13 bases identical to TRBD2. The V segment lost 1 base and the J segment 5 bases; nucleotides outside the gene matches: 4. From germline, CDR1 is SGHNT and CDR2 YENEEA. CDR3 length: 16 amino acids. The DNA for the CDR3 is TGTGCCAGCAGCTTAGGGACTAGCGGGAGCGGTGAGACCCAGTACTTC. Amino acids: CASSLGTSGSGETQYF.

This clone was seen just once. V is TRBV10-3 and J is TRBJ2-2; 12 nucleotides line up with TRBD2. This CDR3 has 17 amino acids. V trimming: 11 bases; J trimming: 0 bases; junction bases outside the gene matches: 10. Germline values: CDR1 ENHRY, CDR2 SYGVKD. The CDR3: CAASGGAGFANTGELFF. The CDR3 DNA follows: TGTGCCGCTAGCGGGGGGGCCGGTTTCGCGAACACCGGGGAGCTGTTTTTT.

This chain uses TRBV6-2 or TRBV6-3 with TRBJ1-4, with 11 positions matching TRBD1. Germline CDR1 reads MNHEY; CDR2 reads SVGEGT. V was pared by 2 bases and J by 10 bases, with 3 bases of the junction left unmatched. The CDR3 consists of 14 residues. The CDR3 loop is CASSYPGTGGKLFF. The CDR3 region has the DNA TGTGCCAGCAGTTACCCGGGGACAGGGGGAAAACTGTTTTTT.

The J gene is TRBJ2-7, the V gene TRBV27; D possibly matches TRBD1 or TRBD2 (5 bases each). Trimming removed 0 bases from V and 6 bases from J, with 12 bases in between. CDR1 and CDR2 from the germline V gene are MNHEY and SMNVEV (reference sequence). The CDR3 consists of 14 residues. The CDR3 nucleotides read TGTGCCAGCAGTTTATCGGTCGAGGGGCGCGAGCAGTACTTC. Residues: CASSLSVEGREQYF.

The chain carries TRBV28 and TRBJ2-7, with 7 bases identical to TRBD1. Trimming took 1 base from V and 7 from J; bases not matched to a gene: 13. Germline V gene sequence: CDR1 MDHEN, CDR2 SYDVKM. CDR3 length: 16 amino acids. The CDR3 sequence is CASSLFPQGRGGEQYF. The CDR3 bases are TGTGCCAGCAGTTTATTTCCACAGGGGCGTGGGGGTGAGCAGTACTTC.

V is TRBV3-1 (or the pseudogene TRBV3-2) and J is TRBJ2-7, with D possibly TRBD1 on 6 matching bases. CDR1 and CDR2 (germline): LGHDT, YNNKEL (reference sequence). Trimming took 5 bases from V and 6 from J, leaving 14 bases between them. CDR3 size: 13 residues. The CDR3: CASSLKGGAEQYF. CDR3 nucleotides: TGTGCCAGCAGCTTAAAAGGGGGTGCCGAGCAGTACTTC.

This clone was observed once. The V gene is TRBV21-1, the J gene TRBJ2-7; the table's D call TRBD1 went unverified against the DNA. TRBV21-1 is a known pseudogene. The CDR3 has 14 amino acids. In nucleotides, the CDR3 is TGTGCCAGCAGCAAACGGACAGAGAACTACGAGCAGTACTTC. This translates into CASSKRTENYEQYF.

The DNA of the CDR3 is TGTGCCAGCAGTTACGGGACACCCCAAGAGACCCAGTACTTC. This translates into CASSYGTPQETQYF. This chain links TRBV6-5 with TRBJ2-5; maybe TRBD1 (6 bases). The ends were cut back, 2 bases at V and 1 base at J, with 8 bases in the middle. The CDR3 extends over 14 amino acids. From germline, CDR1 is MNHEY and CDR2 SVGAGI.

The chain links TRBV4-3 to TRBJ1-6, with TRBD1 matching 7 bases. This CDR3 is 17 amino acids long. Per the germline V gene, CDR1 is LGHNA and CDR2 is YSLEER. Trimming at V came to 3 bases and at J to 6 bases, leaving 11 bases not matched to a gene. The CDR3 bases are TGCGCCAGCAGCCAGGAACCCCGCGGGACAGTTAATTCACCCCTCCACTTT. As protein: CASSQEPRGTVNSPLHF.

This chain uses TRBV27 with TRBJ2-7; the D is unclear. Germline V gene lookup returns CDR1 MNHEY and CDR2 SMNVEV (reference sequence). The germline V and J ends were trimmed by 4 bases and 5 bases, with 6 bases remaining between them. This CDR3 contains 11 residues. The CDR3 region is CASSSWNEQYF. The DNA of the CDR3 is TGTGCCAGCAGTTCCTGGAACGAGCAGTACTTC.

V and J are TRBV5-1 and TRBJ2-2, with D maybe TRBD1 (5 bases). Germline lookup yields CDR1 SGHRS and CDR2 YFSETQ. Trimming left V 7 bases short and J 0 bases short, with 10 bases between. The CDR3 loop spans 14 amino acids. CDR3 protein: CASQDTPNTGELFF. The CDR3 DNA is TGCGCCAGCCAGGACACTCCGAACACCGGGGAGCTGTTTTTT.